The source of this TCR beta chain is a study of beta chain features in type 1 diabetes. Across the study: Patients were similar to healthy donors in age and gender (as well as in cell yields).

CDR1 and CDR2 (germline): SNHLY, FYNNEI. V gave up 6 bases and J gave up 8 bases; unmatched junction bases: 4. The CDR3 spans 13 residues. Donors underwent one heparinised blood draw, about 110 mL on average. A CD45RO/CCR7/CD25/CD127/CD95/CD27 panel sorted naive, central memory, regulatory and stem cell-like memory CD4+ cells. This clone was found a few times. As every portion of the isolated RNA was reverse transcribed, the sequencing read expressed TCRB transcripts. The average read count of naive, central memory and regulatory T cell samples was a few million. The table came from immunoSEQ multiplex PCR; TCRdb's copy has only in-frame clones and leaves some out. The table includes 900,000 or so clones, 17% detected once.

The chain joins TRBV2 to TRBJ1-1, with 12 nucleotides matching TRBD1. Sample: naive CD4+ T cells from blood. The clonotype originates from a woman under 30 in good health. CDR3 bases: TGTGCCAGCAGGCCAGGGACAGGGGGCGAAGCTTTCTTT. Translated, it gives CASRPGTGGEAFF.